A single sample gave rise to the 4 T cell receptor beta chains below, sequenced in a study of beta chain features in type 1 diabetes. Reverse transcription of all isolated RNA meant that expressed TCRB transcripts were sequenced. The method was immunoSEQ multiplex PCR; TCRdb's version includes in-frame clones alone and lacks a portion of them. The sample has just over 600,000 clones; around 15% are singletons. Sequencing input: naive CD4+ T cells from blood. These receptor sequences come from a man younger than 35 in good health.

This clone turned up a few times. The CDR3 reads CASGLVQGAGVYEQYF. DNA of the CDR3: TGTGCTAGTGGTTTGGTACAGGGAGCGGGAGTCTACGAGCAGTACTTC. This chain uses TRBV12-5 with TRBJ2-7; 8 nucleotides agree with TRBD2. CDR1 is LGHNT, CDR2 FRNRAP, per germline. This CDR3 spans 16 amino acids. After removal of 0 bases from V and 3 bases from J, the junction contained 7 bases not matched to a gene.

V usage is TRBV6-1 and J usage is TRBJ1-2; no reliable D call. Germline loops: CDR1 MNHNS, CDR2 SASEGT. This CDR3 comprises 15 residues. The V and J ends lost 3 bases and 0 bases respectively, with 11 bases between them. The CDR3 sequence is CASSEPGRTNYGYTF. In nucleotides, the CDR3 is TGTGCCAGCAGTGAGCCGGGCAGAACTAACTATGGCTACACCTTC.

This clone was found a few times. The rearrangement joins TRBV14 to TRBJ2-5; the match to TRBD2 covers 7 bases. The CDR3 covers 18 residues. Trimming cost V 1 base and J 5 bases; bases outside gene matches: 16. CDR1 is SGHDN and CDR2 is FVKESK in the germline V gene. CDR3 sequence (DNA): TGTGCCAGCAGCCAAGGGTCTCGGCGGGAGAGTTTATTGGAGACCCAGTACTTC. Translated, it gives CASSQGSRRESLLETQYF. The complete variable domain, with remaining parts taken from reference TRBV14 and TRBJ2-5, reads EAGVTQFPSHSVIEKGQTVTLRCDPISGHDNLYWYRRVMGKEIKFLLHFVKESKQDESGMPNNRFLAERTGGTYSTLKVQPAELEDSGVYFCASSQGSRRESLLETQYFGPGTRLLVL.

This clone showed up just once. This chain joins TRBV27 and TRBJ2-1; maybe TRBD2 (6 bases). V lost 10 bases and J 5 bases, leaving 18 bases between the germline ends. CDR1 and CDR2 from the germline V gene are MNHEY and SMNVEV (reference sequence). This CDR3 is 14 amino acids long. The CDR3, as DNA: TGTGCCACCATCCGGGACTCGGCTAACAATGAGCAGTTCTTC. Its translation is CATIRDSANNEQFF.